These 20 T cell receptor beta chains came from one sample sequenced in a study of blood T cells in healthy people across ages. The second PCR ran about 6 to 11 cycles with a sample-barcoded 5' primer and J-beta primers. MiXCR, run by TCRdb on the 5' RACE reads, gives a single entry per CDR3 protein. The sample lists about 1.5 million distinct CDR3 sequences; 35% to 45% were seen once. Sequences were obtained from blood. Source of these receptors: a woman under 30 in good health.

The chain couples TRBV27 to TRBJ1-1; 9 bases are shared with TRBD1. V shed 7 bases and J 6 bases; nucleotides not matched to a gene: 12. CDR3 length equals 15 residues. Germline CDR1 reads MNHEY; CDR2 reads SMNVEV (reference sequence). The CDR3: CASNRQGVSLAEAFF. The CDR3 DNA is TGTGCCAGCAACCGACAGGGGGTGAGTTTGGCTGAAGCTTTCTTT.

The CDR3, as DNA: TGTGCCAGCAGCTTGAGGTGGGCACGTACGGGGACCCAGTACTTC. It translates to CASSLRWARTGTQYF. This chain uses TRBV7-2 with TRBJ2-7, with D hard to call. The J call is doubtful: the DNA matches TRBJ2-5 better. This CDR3 region has 15 residues. From germline, CDR1 is SGHTA and CDR2 FQGNSA.

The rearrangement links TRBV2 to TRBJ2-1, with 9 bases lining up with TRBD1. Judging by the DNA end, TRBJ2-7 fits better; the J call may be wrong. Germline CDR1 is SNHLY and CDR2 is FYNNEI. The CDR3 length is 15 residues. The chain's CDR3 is CASRKDRGDYNEQYF. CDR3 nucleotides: TGTGCCAGCAGGAAGGACAGGGGCGACTACAATGAGCAGTACTTC.

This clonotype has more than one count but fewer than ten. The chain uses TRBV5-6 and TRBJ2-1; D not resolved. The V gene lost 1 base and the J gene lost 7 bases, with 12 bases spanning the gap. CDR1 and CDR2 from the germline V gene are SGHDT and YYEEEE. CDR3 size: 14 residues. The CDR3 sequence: CASSLIDEANEQFF. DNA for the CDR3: TGTGCCAGCAGCTTGATAGATGAGGCAAATGAGCAGTTCTTC.

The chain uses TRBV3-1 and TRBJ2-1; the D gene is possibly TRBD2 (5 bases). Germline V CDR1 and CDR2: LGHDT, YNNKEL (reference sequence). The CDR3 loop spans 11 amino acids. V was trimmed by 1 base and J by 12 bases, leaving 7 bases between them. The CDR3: CASSQASGQFF. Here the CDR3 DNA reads TGTGCCAGCAGCCAAGCCAGCGGGCAGTTCTTC.

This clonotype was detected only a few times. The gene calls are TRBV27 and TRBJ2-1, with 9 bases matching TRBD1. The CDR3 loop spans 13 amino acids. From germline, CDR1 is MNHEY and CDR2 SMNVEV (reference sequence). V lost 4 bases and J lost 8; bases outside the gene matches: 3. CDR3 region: CASSWTGADEQFF. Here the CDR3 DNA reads TGTGCCAGCAGTTGGACAGGGGCTGATGAGCAGTTCTTC.

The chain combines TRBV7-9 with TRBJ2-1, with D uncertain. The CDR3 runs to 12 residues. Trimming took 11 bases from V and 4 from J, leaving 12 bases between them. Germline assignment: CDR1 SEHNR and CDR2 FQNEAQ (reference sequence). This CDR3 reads CAGEDAYNEQFF. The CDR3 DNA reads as TGTGCCGGCGAGGACGCGTACAATGAGCAGTTCTTC.

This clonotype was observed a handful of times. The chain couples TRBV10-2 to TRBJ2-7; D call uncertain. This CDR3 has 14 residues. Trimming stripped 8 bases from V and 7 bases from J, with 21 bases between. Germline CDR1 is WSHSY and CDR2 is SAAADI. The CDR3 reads CASAPSAMGNEQYF. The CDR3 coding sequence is TGCGCCAGCGCGCCTAGTGCTATGGGCAATGAGCAGTACTTC.

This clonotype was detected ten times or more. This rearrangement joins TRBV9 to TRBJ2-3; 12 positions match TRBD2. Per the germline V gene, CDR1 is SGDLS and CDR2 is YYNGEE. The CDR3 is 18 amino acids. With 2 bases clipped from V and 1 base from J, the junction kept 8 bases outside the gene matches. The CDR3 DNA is TGTGCCAGCAGCGTCGGACTAGCGGGAATTGAAGGCACAGATACGCAGTATTTT. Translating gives CASSVGLAGIEGTDTQYF.

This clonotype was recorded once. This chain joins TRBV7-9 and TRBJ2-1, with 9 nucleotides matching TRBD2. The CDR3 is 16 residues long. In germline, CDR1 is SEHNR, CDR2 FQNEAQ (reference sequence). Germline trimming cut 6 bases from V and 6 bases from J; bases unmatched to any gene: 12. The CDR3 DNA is TGTGCCAGCAGACCCCTGCGGGGGGGATATATCAATGAGCAGTTCTTC. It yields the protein CASRPLRGGYINEQFF. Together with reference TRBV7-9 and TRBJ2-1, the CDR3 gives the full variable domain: DTGVSQNPRHKITKRGQNVTFRCDPISEHNRLYWYRQTLGQGPEFLTYFQNEAQLEKSRLLSDRFSAERPKGSFSTLEIQRTEQGDSAMYLCASRPLRGGYINEQFFGPGTRLTVL.

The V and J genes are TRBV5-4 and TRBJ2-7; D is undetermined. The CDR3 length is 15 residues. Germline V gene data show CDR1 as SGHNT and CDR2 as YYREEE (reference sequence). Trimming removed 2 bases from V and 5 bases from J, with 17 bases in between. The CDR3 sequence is CASSFPDGPLDEQYF. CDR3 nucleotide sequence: TGTGCCAGCAGCTTCCCGGACGGACCGTTGGACGAGCAGTACTTC.

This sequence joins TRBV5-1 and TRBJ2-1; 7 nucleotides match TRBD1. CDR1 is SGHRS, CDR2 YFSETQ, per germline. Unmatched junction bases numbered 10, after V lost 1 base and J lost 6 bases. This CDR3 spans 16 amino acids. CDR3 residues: CASSLIGGQLSNEQFF. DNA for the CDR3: TGCGCCAGCAGCTTGATTGGGGGACAGTTGTCCAATGAGCAGTTCTTC.

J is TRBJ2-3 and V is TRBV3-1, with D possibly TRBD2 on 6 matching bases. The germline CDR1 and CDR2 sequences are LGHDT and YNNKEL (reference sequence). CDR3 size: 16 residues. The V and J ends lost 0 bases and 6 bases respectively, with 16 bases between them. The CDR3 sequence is CASSQEFPGVRDTQYF. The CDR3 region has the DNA TGTGCCAGCAGCCAAGAATTTCCGGGAGTCAGGGATACGCAGTATTTT.

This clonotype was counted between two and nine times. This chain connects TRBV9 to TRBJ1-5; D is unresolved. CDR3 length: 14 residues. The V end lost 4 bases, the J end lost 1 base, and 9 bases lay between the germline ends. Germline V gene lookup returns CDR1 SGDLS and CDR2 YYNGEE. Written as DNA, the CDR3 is TGTGCCAGCAGCCAGACACCCAGCAATCAGCCCCAGCATTTT. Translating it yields CASSQTPSNQPQHF.

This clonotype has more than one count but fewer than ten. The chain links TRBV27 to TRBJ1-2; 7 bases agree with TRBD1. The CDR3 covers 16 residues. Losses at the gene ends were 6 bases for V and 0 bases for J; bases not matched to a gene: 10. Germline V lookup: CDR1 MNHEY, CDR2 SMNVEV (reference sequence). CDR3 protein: CASSALRDSPNYGYTF. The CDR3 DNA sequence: TGTGCCAGCAGCGCCCTAAGGGACAGCCCTAACTATGGCTACACCTTC.

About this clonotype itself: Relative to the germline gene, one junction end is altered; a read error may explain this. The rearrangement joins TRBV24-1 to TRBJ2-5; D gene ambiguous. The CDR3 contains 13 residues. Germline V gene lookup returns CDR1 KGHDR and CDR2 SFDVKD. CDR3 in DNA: TGTGCCACCAGTGAACCCTACCAAGAGACCCGGTACTTC. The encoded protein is CATSEPYQETRYF.

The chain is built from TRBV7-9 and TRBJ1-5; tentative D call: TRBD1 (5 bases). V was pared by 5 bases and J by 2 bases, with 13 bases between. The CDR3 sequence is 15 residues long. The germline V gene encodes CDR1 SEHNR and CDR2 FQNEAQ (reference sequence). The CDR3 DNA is TGTGCCAGCAGCCCCGGACACGGGGGCAATCAGCCCCAGCATTTT. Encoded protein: CASSPGHGGNQPQHF.

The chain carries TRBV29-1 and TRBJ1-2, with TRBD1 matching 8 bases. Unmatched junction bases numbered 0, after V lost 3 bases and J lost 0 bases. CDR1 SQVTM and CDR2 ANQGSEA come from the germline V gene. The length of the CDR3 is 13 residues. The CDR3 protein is CSVEGQANYGYTF. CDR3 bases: TGCAGCGTTGAGGGACAGGCTAACTATGGCTACACCTTC.

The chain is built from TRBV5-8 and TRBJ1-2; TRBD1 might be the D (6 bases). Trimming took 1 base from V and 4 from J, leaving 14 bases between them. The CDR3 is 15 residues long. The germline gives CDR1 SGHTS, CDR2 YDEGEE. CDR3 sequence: CASSLSQGRAYGYTF. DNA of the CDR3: TGTGCCAGCAGCTTGTCGCAGGGGCGTGCCTATGGCTACACCTTC.

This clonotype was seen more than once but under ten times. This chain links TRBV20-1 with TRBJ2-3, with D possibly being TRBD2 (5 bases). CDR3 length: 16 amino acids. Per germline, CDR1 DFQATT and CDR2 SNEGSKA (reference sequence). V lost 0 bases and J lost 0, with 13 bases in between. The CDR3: CSARDSGVSSTDTQYF. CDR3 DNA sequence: TGCAGTGCTAGAGACAGCGGAGTTTCTAGCACAGATACGCAGTATTTT.